This T cell receptor (beta chain) was sequenced in a study of blood T cell repertoires in COVID-19. Some clones are missing from TCRdb's copy, which holds only in-frame ones; the method was immunoSEQ multiplex PCR. Of hundreds of thousands of clones in the sample, 88% were seen once. Trimming removed 4 bases from V and 1 base from J, with 16 bases in between. In germline, CDR1 is MNHEY, CDR2 SVGAGI. The CDR3 is 16 residues long. The sequence was collected from a woman between 45 and 65 years old who had recovered from COVID-19. The gene calls are TRBV6-5 and TRBJ1-1, with a weak D call TRBD1 (5 bases). Material: PBMCs or T cells enriched from blood (not recorded which). CDR3 sequence reads: CASSFRPGIWNTEAFF. In DNA, the CDR3 is TGTGCCAGCAGTTTCCGACCAGGGATCTGGAACACTGAAGCTTTCTTT.